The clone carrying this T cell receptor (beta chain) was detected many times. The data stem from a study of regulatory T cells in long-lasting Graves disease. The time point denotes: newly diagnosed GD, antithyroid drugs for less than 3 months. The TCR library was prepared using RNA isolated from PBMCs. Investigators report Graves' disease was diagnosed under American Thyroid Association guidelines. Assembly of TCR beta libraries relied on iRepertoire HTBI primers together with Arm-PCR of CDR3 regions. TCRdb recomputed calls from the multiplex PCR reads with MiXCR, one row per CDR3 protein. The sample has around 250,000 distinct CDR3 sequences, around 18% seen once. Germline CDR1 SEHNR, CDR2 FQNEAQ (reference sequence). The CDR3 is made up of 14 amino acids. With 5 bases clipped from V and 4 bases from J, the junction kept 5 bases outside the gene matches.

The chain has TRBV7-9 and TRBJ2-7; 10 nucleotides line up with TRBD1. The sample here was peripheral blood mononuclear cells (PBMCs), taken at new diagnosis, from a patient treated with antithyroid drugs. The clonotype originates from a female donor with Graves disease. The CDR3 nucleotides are TGTGCCAGCAGCATGGGGACAGGGGAATACGAGCAGTACTTC. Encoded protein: CASSMGTGEYEQYF.